The clone carrying this T cell receptor beta chain has ten or more counts. The target antigen is unknown. This sample stems from a study of regulatory T cells in long-lasting Graves disease. Study conclusions and caveats: Exclusively peripheral blood, rather than thyroid tissue, was studied. Persistent disease samples used TRBV28, TRBJ1-2 and TRBJ2-5 preferentially.

Construction of TCR beta libraries relied on iRepertoire HTBI primers and on Arm-PCR targeting CDR3 regions. TCRdb itself ran the multiplex PCR reads through MiXCR, one entry per CDR3 protein. Of almost 450,000 distinct CDR3 sequences in the sample, less than 20% were seen once. Time point in this sample: newly diagnosed GD, antithyroid drugs for less than 3 months. There was RNA extracted from PBMCs, and the TCR library was made from it. The length of the CDR3 is 13 residues. V shed 3 bases and J shed 1 base, with 4 bases lying between them. Germline CDR1 reads MNHEY; CDR2 reads SMNVEV (reference sequence). These data are also associated with another study on T cells in Graves' hyperthyroidism and ophthalmopathy. That work states: When the TCR CDR3 underwent first-round RT-PCR, the HTBI primer set was used.

The chain couples TRBV27 to TRBJ1-5; D not resolved. Sample: peripheral blood mononuclear cells (PBMCs), taken at new diagnosis, from a patient treated with antithyroid drugs. This clonotype was sampled from a woman aged 25 to 39 with Graves disease. Written as DNA, the CDR3 is TGTGCCAGCAGTTTTTTGAGCAATCAGCCCCAGCATTTT. It is translated as CASSFLSNQPQHF.